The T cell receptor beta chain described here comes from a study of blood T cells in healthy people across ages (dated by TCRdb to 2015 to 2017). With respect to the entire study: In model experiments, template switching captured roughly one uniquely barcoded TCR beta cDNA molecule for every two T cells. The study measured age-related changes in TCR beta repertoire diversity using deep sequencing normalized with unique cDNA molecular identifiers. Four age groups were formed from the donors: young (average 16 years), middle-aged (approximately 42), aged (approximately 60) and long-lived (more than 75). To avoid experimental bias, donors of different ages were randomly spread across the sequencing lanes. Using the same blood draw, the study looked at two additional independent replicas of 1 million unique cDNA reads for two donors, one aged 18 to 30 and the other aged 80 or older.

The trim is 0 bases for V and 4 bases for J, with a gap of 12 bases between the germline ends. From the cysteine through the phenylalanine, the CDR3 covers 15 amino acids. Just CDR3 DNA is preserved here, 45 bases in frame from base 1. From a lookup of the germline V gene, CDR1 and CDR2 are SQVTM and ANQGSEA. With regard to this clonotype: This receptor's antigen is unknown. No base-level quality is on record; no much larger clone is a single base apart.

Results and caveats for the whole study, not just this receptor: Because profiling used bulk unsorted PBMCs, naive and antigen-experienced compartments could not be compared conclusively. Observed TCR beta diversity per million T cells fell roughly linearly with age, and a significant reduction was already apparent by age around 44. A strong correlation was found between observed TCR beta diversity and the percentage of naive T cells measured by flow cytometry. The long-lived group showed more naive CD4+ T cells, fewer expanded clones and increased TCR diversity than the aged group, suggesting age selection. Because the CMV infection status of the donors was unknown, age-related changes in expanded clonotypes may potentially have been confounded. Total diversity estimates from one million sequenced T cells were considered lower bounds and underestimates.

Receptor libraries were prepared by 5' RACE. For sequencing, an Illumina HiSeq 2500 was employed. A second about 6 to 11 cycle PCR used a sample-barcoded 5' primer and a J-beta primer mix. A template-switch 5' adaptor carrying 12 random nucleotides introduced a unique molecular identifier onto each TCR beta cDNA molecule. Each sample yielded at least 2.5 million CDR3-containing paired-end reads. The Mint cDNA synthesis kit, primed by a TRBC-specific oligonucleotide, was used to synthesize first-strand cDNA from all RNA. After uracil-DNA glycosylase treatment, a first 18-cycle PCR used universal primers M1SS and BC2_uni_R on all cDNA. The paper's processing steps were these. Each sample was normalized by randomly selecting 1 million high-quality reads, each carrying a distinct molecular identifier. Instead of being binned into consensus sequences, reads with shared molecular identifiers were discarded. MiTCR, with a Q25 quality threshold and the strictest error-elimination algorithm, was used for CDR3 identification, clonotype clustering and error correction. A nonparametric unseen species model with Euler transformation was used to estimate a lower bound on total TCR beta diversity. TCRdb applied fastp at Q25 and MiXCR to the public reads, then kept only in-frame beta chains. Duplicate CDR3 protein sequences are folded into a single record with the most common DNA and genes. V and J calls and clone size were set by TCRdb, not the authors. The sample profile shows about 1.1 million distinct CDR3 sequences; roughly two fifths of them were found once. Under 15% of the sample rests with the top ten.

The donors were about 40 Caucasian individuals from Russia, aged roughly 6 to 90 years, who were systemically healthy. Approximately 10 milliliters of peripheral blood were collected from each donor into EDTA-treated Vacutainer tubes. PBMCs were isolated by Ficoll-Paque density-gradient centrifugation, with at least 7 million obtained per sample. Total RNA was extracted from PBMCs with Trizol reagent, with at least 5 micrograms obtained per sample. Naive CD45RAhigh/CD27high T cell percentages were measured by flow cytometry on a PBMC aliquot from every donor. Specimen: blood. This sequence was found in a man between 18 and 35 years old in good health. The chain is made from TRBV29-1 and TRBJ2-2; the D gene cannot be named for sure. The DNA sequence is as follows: TGCAGCGTTGAAGATCTGGGCAGCCCCACCGGGGAGCTGTTTTTT. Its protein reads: CSVEDLGSPTGELFF.